This T cell receptor beta chain was recovered during a study of monozygotic twins with inflammatory bowel disease. Regarding the study as a whole: Evidence failed to back one strong IBD-linked signal or clonotype. With inverse Simpson as the measure, TCRbeta diversity was lower in IBD patients than in healthy co-twins.

The CDR3 covers 15 residues. TCRdb re-called the 5' RACE reads and gives one entry per CDR3 protein, without DNA. The record lists fewer than 350,000 distinct CDR3 sequences, of which the ten most abundant hold 2% to 2.5%. With regard to this clonotype: Its antigen is still unknown.

Phlebotomy per donor yielded a single 2.5 ml blood sample. The sequenced sample consisted of blood. The V gene is TRBV12-3 or TRBV12-4, the J gene TRBJ2-5; the TCRdb call, TRBD1, lacks DNA for checking. This receptor was obtained from a human donor with ulcerative colitis or Crohn's disease, or a healthy co-twin of an affected twin (not recorded which). CDR3: CASRRDRDPWKTQYF.